This T cell receptor beta chain derives from a study of beta chain features in type 1 diabetes (dated by TCRdb to the late 2010s). At the level of the whole study: Mean age, gender distribution, total cell number and subset yield were not different between patients and healthy donors. A total of just under 110,000,000 sorted cells were examined across all samples, and RNA yield correlated strongly with the number of cells per subset. The study compared TCRB repertoires of sorted circulating CD4+ T cell subsets between recently diagnosed type 1 diabetes patients and matched healthy donors. Regulatory and stem cell-like memory subsets were obtained from only 8 patients and roughly 8 healthy donors, while naive and central memory subsets were obtained from all 28 donors. Beyond this particular receptor, the publication reports: Because cDNA was sequenced instead of genomic DNA, activated cells with high expression could be over-represented, although the groups did not differ in activation or CD3 levels. Naive, central memory and regulatory TCRB repertoires appeared to be more alike among patients than among healthy donors. At VDJ recombination sites, patients with type 1 diabetes made fewer insertions and deleted more nucleotides, a pattern implying thymic rearrangement abnormalities. Only small numbers of individuals were included in the HLA sub-analyses, which left unresolved whether HLA type had any influence on TCRB rearrangement. Shorter templates might be favored by PCR, yet because patient and control samples were amplified and corrected together, any such skew would affect both groups equally. Type 1 diabetes patients showed a moderate but significant shortening of TCRB CDR3 length in all four CD4+ subsets.

This clone was counted a few times. Its target antigen remains unknown. No base quality information exists; no much larger clone differs at one position. All of the isolated RNA was reverse transcribed with the High Capacity cDNA Reverse Transcription Kit, so expressed TCRB transcripts were sequenced. Naive, central memory and regulatory T cell samples underwent deep immunoSEQ sequencing, averaging about 3.57 million total reads per sample. After sorted cells were lysed in RLT buffer, RNA was extracted with DNase-treated RNeasy Micro or Mini kits, with the choice depending on cell number. To prevent cross-contamination, every cell subset was processed on its own, while patient and healthy donor samples were processed together. Using the immunoSEQ multiplex PCR, TCRB sequences were amplified from cDNA into 87-bp fragments spanning the CDR3 region. Sequencing of the amplicons was performed on the Illumina HiSeq platform. For the original study's pipeline: Synthetic template baselines were used to correct PCR bias computationally, reads within Hamming distance 2 were collapsed together, and singletons that could not be merged were discarded. Reads were aligned to IMGT to assign V, D and J genes, CDR3 length, and insertions or deletions at six rearrangement sites. Within each subset, clonotype counts were normalized to sorted cell number, and only after that were true diversity and Gini coefficients computed with the tcR R package. Repertoire sharing was quantified using the overlap coefficient calculated on TCRB nucleotide sequences. Out-of-frame TCRB sequences from naive cells were analyzed to stand in for the pre-selection repertoire. Held by TCRdb, this immuneACCESS table contains in-frame sequences only and omits some clones. Under half of the omission traces to an unresolved V gene where checked; the cause of the rest is unknown. V, J and clone size are those of that table, while D and trimming were read from the DNA. The sample table records about 710,000 clones; roughly 13% of these occur just once. Nearly 0.04% of the sample is taken by the ten largest.

V is reduced by 3 bases and J by 3 bases, leaving a spacing of 9 bases between them. Including cysteine and phenylalanine, the CDR3 has 13 amino acids. Here the CDR3 DNA is all that survives: 39 bases in frame from base 1. The germline V gene supplies CDR1 MGHRA and CDR2 YSYEKL. From each donor, a single peripheral blood sample of 90 to 150 mL on average was drawn into heparinised tubes. A BD FACSAria II and a panel including CD45RO, CCR7, CD25, CD127, CD95 and CD27 were used to sort naive, central memory, regulatory and stem cell-like memory CD4+ T cells. All sorted populations exceeded 95% purity. PBMCs were isolated immediately by Lymphoprep density gradient centrifugation and stained directly without culture. Samples were stained and sorted in pairs, with one healthy donor and one patient per experiment, so that batch effects were minimized.

The rearranged chain carries TRBV4-1 and TRBJ2-7; no D gene can be assigned with confidence. The receptor was isolated from a man aged 18 to 29 with type 1 diabetes. Sequencing was done on a sample of naive CD4+ T cells from blood. Explained via the paper, the cell subset or site label denotes: true naive CD4+ T cells. The nucleotide sequence reads TGCGCCAGCAGCCACGACACTTACTACGAGCAGTACTTC. Its protein is CASSHDTYYEQYF.